The T cell receptor (beta chain) described here comes from a study of T cell repertoires in cytomegalovirus infection. V lost 6 bases and J lost 0; bases outside the gene matches: 3. The CDR3 runs to 15 residues. Germline CDR1 is SGHVS and CDR2 is FQNEAQ. This clonotype was counted many times. TCRdb analysed the reads with MiXCR anew, one entry per CDR3 protein. This table holds more than 500,000 distinct CDR3 sequences, approximately 16% found once. The chain couples TRBV7-8 to TRBJ2-2; 8 bases are shared with TRBD1. Sequencing was performed on CD8+ T cells from PBMCs. The TCR was taken from a human donor in good health (CMV status not recorded). Some clones in this sample may be carry-over from other donors' samples. CDR3 region: CASRDRDSNTGELFF. The CDR3 nucleotides read TGTGCCAGCAGGGACAGGGACTCGAACACCGGGGAGCTGTTTTTT.